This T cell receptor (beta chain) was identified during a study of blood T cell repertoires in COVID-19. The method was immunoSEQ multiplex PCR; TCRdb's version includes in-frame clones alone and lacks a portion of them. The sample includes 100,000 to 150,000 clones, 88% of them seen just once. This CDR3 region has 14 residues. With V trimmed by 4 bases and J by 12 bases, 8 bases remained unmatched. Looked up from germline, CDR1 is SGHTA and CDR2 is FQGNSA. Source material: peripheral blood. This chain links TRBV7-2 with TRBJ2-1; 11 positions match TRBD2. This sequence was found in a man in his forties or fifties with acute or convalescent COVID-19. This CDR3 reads CASSSRTSGRPQFF. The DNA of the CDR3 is TGTGCCAGCAGCTCCCGGACTAGCGGGCGCCCGCAGTTCTTC.